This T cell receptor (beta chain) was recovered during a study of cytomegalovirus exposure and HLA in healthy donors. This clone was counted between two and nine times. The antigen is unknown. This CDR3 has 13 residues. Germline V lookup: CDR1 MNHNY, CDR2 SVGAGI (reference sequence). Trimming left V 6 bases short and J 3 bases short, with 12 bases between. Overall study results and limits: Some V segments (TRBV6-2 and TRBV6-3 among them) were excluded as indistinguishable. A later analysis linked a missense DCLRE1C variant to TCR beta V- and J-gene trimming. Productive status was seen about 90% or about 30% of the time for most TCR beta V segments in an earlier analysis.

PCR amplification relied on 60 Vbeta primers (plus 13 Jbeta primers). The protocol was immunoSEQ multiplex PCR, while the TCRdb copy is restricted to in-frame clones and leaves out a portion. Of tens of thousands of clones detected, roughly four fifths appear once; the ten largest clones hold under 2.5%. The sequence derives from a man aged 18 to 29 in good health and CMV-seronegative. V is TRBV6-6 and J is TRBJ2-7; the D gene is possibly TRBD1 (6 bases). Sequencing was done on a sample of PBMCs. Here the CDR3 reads CASRWTVSYEQYF. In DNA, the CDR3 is TGTGCCAGCAGGTGGACAGTCAGCTACGAGCAGTACTTC.